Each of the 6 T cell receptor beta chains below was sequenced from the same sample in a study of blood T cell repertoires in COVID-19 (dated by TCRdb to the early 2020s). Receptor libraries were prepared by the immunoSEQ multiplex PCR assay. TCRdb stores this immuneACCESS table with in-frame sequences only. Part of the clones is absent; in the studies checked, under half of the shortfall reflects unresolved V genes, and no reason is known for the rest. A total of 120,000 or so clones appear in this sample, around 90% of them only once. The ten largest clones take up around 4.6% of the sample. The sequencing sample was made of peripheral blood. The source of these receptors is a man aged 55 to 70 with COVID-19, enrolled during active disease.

DNA of the CDR3: TGCGCCAGCAGAGAGACAGGCATGGGTGAGCAGTTCTTC. It translates to CASRETGMGEQFF. The J gene is TRBJ2-1, the V gene TRBV5-1, with D possibly TRBD1 on 6 matching bases. V was trimmed by 5 bases and J by 9 bases, leaving 15 bases between them. This CDR3 comprises 13 residues. CDR1 and CDR2 (germline): SGHRS, YFSETQ.

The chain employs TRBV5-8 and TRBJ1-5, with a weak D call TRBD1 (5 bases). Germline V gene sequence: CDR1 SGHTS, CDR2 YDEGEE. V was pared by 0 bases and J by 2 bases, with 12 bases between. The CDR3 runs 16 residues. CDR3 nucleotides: TGTGCCAGCAGCTTGGTCGGTCAGGGTGGCAATCAGCCCCAGCATTTT. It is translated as CASSLVGQGGNQPQHF.

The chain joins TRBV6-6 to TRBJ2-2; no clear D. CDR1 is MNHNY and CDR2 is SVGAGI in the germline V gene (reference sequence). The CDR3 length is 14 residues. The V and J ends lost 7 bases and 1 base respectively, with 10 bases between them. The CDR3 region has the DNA TGTGCCAGCATCCAGTCTCAGAACACCGGGGAGCTGTTTTTT. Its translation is CASIQSQNTGELFF.

In DNA form, the CDR3 reads TGTGCCAGCAGCCAAGGCGGGACCGTAAATTCACCCCTCCACTTT. Amino acid sequence: CASSQGGTVNSPLHF. The chain joins TRBV3-1 (or the pseudogene TRBV3-2) to TRBJ1-6, with D perhaps TRBD1 (5 bases). Trimming removed 1 base from V and 7 bases from J, with 11 bases in between. The CDR3 has 15 residues. Germline CDR1 and CDR2: LGHDT and YNNKEL (reference sequence).

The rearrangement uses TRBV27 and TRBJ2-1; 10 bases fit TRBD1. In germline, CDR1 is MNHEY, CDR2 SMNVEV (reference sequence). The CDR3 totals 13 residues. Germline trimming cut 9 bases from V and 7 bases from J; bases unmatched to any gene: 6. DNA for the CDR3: TGTGCCAGTTGGACAGGGGGGGAAAATGAGCAGTTCTTC. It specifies CASWTGGENEQFF.

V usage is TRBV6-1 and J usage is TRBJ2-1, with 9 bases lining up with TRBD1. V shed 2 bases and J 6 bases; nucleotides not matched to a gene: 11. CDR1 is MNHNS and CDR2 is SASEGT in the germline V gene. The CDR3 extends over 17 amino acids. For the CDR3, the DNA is TGTGCCAGCAGTGAATATCCGGGACAGGGCGAGGGCAATGAGCAGTTCTTC. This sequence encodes CASSEYPGQGEGNEQFF.